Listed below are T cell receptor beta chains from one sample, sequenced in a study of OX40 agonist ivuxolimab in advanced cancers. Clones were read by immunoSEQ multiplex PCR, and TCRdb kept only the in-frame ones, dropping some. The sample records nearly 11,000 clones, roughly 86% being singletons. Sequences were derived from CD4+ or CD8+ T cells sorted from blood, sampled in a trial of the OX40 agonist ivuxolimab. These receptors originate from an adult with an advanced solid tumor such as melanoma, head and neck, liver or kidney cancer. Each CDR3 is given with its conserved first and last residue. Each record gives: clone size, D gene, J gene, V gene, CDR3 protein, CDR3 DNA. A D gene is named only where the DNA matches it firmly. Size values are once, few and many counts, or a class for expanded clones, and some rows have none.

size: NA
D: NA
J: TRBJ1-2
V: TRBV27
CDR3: CASSPMPQGAGYTF
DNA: TGTGCCAGCAGCCCCATGCCGCAGGGCGCTGGCTACACCTTC

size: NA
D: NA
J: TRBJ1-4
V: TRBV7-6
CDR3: CASSFSLITTNEKLFF
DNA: TGTGCCAGCAGCTTTTCCCTCATTACAACTAATGAAAAACTGTTTTTT

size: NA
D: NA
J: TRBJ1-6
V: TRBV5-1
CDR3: CASSLLTPSSYNSPLHF
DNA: TGCGCCAGCAGCTTGTTGACTCCGAGCTCCTATAATTCACCCCTCCACTTT

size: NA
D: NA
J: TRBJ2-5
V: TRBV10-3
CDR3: CAISETGTGRETQYF
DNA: TGTGCCATCAGTGAGACCGGGACCGGTCGGGAGACCCAGTACTTC

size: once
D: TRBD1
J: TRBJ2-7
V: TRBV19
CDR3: CASSMGQYLYEQYF
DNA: TGTGCCAGTAGTATGGGACAGTACCTCTACGAGCAGTACTTC

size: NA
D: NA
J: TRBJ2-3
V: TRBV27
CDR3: CASSFTRTDTQYF
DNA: TGTGCCAGCAGTTTCACCCGCACAGATACGCAGTATTTT

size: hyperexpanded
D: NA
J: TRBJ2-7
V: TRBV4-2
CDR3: CASSPGGYEQYF
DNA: TGTGCCAGCAGCCCGGGTGGCTACGAGCAGTACTTC

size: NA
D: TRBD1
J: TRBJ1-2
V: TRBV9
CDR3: CASSVDPSGTGYGYTF
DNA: TGTGCCAGCAGCGTAGACCCGTCCGGGACAGGGTATGGCTACACCTTC

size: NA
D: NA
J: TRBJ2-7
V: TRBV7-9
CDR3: CASSPIFGDGGSYEQYF
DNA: TGTGCCAGCAGCCCTATTTTTGGGGACGGGGGCTCCTACGAGCAGTACTTC

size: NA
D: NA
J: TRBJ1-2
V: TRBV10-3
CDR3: CAISESTPTPGYTF
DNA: TGTGCCATCAGTGAGTCGACCCCCACACCTGGCTACACCTTC

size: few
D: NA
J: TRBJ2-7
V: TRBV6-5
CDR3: CASSYSGAVEQYF
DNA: TGTGCCAGCAGTTACTCAGGGGCGGTCGAGCAGTACTTC

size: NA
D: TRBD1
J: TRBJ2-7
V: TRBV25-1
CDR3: CASSEYARDRGNYEQYF
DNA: TGTGCCAGCAGTGAATATGCCAGGGACAGGGGGAACTACGAGCAGTACTTC

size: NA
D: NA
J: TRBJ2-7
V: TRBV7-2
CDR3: CASSLQPEQYF
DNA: TGTGCCAGCAGCTTACAGCCCGAGCAGTACTTC

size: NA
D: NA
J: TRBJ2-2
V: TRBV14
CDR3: CASSRHRTGELFF
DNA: TGTGCCAGCAGCCGACACAGGACCGGGGAGCTGTTTTTT

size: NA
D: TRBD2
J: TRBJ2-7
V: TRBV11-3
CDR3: CASSPGLAASHEQYF
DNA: TGTGCCAGCAGCCCCGGACTAGCGGCGTCACACGAGCAGTACTTC

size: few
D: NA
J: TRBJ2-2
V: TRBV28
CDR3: CASSLVREYGGELFF
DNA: TGTGCCAGCAGTTTAGTCAGGGAGTATGGCGGGGAGCTGTTTTTT

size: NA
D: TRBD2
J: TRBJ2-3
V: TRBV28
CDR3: CASSIGTSGRPDTQYF
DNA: TGTGCCAGCAGTATCGGGACTAGCGGGAGACCAGATACGCAGTATTTT

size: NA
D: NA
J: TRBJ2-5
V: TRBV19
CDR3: CASSPDLEETQYF
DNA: TGTGCCAGTAGTCCGGACTTGGAGGAGACCCAGTACTTC

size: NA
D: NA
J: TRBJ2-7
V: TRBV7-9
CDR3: CASSQDSYEQYF
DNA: TGTGCCAGCAGCCAAGACTCCTACGAGCAGTACTTC

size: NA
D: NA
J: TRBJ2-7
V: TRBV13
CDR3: CASSMSSYEQYF
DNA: TGTGCCAGCAGCATGAGCTCCTACGAGCAGTACTTC

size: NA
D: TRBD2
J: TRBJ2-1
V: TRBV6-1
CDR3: CASSEGTSSYNEQFF
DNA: TGTGCCAGCAGTGAAGGGACTAGCAGTTACAATGAGCAGTTCTTC

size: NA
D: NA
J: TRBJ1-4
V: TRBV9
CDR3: CASSVGGGANEKLFF
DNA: TGTGCCAGCAGCGTAGGTGGGGGGGCTAATGAAAAACTGTTTTTT

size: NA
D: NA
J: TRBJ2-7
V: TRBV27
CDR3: CASSLSGSNEQYF
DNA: TGTGCCAGCAGTTTATCGGGCTCAAACGAGCAGTACTTC

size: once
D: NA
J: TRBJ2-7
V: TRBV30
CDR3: CAWSVAFRAGYEQYF
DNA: TGTGCCTGGAGTGTTGCATTTAGGGCGGGCTACGAGCAGTACTTC

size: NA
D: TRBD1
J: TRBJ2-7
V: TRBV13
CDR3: CASSFGGQGYEQYF
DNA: TGTGCCAGCAGCTTTGGTGGACAGGGCTACGAGCAGTACTTC

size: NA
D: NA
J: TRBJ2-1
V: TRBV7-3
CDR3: CASSIGPLPNEQFF
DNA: TGTGCCAGCAGCATCGGGCCCCTCCCCAATGAGCAGTTCTTC

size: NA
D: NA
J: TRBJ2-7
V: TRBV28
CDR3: CASLRTAGDEQYF
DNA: TGTGCCTCCCTTAGAACGGCCGGCGACGAGCAGTACTTC

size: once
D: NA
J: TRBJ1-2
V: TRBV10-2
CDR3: CANSESNYGYTF
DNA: TGCGCCAACAGTGAGTCGAACTATGGCTACACCTTC

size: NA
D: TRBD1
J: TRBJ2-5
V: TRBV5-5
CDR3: CASSYFSLQGAKAETQYF
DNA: TGTGCCAGCAGCTATTTCAGTCTACAGGGGGCTAAGGCAGAGACCCAGTACTTC

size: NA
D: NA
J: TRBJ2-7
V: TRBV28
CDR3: CASSYGTDGYEQYF
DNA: TGTGCCAGCAGTTACGGGACTGATGGTTACGAGCAGTACTTC